This TCR beta chain was identified in a study of identical twins' blood T cells. Points from the study as a whole: V gene usage reportedly matched far better within twin pairs than unrelated donors.

With respect to this clonotype: Its specificity is not known.

Germline V gene sequence: CDR1 DFQATT, CDR2 SNEGSKA (reference sequence). This CDR3 comprises 13 residues. The V and J ends lost 5 bases and 0 bases respectively, with 10 bases between them. TCRdb recomputed calls from the 5' RACE reads with MiXCR, one row per CDR3 protein. The table has a few hundred thousand distinct CDR3 sequences, under 30% seen once; the top ten hold roughly 5.5%. The gene calls are TRBV20-1 and TRBJ1-1; D might be TRBD1 (6 bases). The sequence derives from a woman aged 18-50 years in good health. Sequenced sample: PBMCs. The CDR3 protein is CSAFRGLNTEAFF. As DNA, the CDR3 is TGCAGTGCTTTCAGGGGATTGAACACTGAAGCTTTCTTT.